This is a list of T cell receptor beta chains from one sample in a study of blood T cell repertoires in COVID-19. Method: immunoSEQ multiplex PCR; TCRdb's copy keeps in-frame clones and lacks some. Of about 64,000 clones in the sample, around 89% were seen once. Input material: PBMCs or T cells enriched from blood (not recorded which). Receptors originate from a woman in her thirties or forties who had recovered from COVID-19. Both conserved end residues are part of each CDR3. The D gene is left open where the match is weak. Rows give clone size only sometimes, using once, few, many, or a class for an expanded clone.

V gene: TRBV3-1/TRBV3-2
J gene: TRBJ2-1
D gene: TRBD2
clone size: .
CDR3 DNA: TGTGCCAGCAGCCAAGACGGGGGGTTATACAATGAGCAGTTCTTC
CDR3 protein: CASSQDGGLYNEQFF

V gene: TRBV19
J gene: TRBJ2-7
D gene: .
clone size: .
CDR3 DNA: TGTGCCAGTAGTACCTCTAGCGCCGAGCAGTACTTC
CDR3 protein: CASSTSSAEQYF

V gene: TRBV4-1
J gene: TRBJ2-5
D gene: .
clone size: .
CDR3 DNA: TGCGCCAGCAGCCAGTGGCAGGCTGAGACCCAGTACTTC
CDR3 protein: CASSQWQAETQYF

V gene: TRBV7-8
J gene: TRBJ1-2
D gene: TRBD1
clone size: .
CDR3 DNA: TGTGCCAGCAGCGCAGACAGGGGGCGGATTGATGGCTACACCTTC
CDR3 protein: CASSADRGRIDGYTF

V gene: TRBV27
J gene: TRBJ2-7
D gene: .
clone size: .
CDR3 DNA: TGTGCCAGCAGTCCTCCGGGACTTTCCTACGAGCAGTACTTC
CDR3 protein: CASSPPGLSYEQYF

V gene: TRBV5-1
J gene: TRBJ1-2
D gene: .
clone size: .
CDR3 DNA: TGCGCCAGCAGCTTGGGGGAGTCCGCCTATGGCTACACCTTC
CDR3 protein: CASSLGESAYGYTF

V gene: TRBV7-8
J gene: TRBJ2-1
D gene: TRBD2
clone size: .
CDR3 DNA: TGTGCCAGCAGCGCCTCACTAGCGGGCAATACCTACAATGAGCAGTTCTTC
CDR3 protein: CASSASLAGNTYNEQFF

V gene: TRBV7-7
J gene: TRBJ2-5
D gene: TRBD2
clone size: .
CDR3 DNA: TGTGCCAGCAGCTCGGGGGGGCCTCAGTTAGAGACCCAGTACTTC
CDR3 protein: CASSSGGPQLETQYF

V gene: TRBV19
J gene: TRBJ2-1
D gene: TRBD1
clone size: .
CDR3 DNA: TGTGCCACTTGGGACAGGGTTAATGAGCAGTTCTTC
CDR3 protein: CATWDRVNEQFF

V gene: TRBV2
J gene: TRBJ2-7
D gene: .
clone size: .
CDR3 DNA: TGTGCCAGCAGTCGCGACAGGATTAACTACGAGCAGTACTTC
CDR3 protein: CASSRDRINYEQYF

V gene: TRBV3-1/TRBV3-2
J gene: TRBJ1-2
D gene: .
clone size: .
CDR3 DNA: TGTGCCAGCACCCCACAGCCCGCTGTAGGCTACACCTTC
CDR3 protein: CASTPQPAVGYTF

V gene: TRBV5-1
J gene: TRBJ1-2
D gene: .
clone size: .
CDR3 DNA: TGCGCCAGCAGCTTGGAGGCGGGTTCAGGCTATGGCTACACCTTC
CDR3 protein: CASSLEAGSGYGYTF

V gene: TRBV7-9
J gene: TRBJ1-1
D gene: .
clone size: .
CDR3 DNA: TGTGCCAGCAGCTTAAGGCAGGGCAGCGACACTGAAGCTTTCTTT
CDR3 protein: CASSLRQGSDTEAFF

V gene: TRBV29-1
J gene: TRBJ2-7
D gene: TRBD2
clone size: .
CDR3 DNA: TGCAGCGTTGATGGAACTAGCGGGGGGGCCGCCTACGAGCAGTACTTC
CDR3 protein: CSVDGTSGGAAYEQYF

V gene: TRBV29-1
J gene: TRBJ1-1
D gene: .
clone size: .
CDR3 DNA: TGCAGCGTTAGGCAACAGGCACCGAACACTGAAGCTTTCTTT
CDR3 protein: CSVRQQAPNTEAFF

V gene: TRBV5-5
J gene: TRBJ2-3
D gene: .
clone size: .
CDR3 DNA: TGTGCCAGCAGCCTGAGACTTGGACTTATCACAGATACGCAGTATTTT
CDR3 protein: CASSLRLGLITDTQYF

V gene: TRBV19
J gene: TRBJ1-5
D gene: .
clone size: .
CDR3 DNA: TGTGCCAGTAGTATAGATCATGGCGGCAGGGCATATAGCAATCAGCCCCAGCATTTT
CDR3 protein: CASSIDHGGRAYSNQPQHF

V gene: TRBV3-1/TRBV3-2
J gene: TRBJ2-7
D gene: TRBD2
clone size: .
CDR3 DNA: TGTGCCAGCAGCCCGGGACTAGCGGGGGCCCCCCCGTACTTC
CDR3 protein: CASSPGLAGAPPYF

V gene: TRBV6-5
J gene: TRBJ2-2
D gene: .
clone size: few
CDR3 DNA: TGTGCCAGCAGTTACGGAACAGGGCCCACCGGGGAGCTGTTTTTT
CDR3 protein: CASSYGTGPTGELFF

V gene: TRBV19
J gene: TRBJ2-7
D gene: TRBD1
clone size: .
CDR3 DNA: TGTGCCAGTAGTATAGGGGCAGGGGGCGACTCCTACGAGCAGTACTTC
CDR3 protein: CASSIGAGGDSYEQYF

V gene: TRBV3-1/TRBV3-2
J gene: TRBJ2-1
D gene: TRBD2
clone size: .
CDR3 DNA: TGTGCCAGCAGCCGCCGACTAGCAGGCTCCTACAATGAGCAGTTCTTC
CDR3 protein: CASSRRLAGSYNEQFF

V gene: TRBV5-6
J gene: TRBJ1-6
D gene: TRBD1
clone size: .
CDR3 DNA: TGTGCCAGCAGCCCGCGACAGGGAAGCTCCTATAATTCACCCCTCCACTTT
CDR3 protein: CASSPRQGSSYNSPLHF

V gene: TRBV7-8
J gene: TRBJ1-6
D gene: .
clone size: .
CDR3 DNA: TGTGCCAGCAGCCCCTGGGACAAGATTAATTCACCCCTCCACTTT
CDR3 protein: CASSPWDKINSPLHF

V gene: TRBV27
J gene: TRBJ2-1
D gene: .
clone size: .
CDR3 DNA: TGTGCCAGCAGCGCTCGGGGGAGCGGCTCCTACAATGAGCAGTTCTTC
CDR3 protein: CASSARGSGSYNEQFF

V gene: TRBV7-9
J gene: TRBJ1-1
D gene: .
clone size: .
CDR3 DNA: TGTGCCAGCAGCTTAGTAGGGACTGGACCTCGGGAAGCTTTCTTT
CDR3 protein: CASSLVGTGPREAFF

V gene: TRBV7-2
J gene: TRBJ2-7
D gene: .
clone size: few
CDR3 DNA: TGTGCCAGCAGCAGAAACGCGGGGAGCTCCTACGAGCAGTACTTC
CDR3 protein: CASSRNAGSSYEQYF

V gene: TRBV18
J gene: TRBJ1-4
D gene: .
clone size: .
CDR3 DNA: TGTGCCAGCTCACCGGGGCCTAATGAAAAACTGTTTTTT
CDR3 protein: CASSPGPNEKLFF

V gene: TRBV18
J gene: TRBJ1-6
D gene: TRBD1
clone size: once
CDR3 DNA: TGTGCCAGCTCACCGGGGACAGGGGGATCACCCCTCCACTTT
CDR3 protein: CASSPGTGGSPLHF

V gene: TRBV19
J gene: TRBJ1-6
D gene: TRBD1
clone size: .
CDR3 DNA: TGTGCCAGTAGTATAGCGAGGAGCGCTACCGGGACAGGGATGACACCCCTCCACTTT
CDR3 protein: CASSIARSATGTGMTPLHF

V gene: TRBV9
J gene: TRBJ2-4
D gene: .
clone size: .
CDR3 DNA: TGTGCCAGCAGCGCCCAGGGGTTTTTTAAGGGCATTCAGTACTTC
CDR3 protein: CASSAQGFFKGIQYF

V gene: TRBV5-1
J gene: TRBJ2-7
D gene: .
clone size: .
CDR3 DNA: TGCGCCAGCAGCTTGGACGGGATTAACCCCCTCTACGAGCAGTACTTC
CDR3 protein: CASSLDGINPLYEQYF

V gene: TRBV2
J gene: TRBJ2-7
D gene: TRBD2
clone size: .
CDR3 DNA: TGTGCCTCCAAAGTCCTAGCGGGCGGTTCCTACGAGCAGTACTTC
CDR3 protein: CASKVLAGGSYEQYF

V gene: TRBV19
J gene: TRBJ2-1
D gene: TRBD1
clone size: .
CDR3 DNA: TGTGCCAGTAGTATAGGGGACAGGGGGCTCGGCAATGAGCAGTTCTTC
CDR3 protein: CASSIGDRGLGNEQFF

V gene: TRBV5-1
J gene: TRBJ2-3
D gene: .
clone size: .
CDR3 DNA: TGCGCCAGCAGCTTGGAGGGGGAAGGGGCCCCAGATACGCAGTATTTT
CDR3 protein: CASSLEGEGAPDTQYF

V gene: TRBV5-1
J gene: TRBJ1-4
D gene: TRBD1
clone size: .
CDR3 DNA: TGCGCCAGCAGCTCGTCCGGGACAGGGAATGAAAAACTGTTTTTT
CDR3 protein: CASSSSGTGNEKLFF

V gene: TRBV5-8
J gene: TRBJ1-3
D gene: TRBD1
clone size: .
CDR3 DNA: TGTGCCAGCACCCCGGGACAGGGGTATGGAAACACCATATATTTT
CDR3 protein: CASTPGQGYGNTIYF

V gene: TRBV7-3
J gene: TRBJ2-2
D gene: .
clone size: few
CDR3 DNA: TGTGCCAGCAGCGTCTTCCAGGGGACCGGGGAGCTGTTTTTT
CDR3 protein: CASSVFQGTGELFF

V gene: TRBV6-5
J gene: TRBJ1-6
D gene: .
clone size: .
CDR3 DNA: TGTGCCAGCAGTTACGGAGCGGGGATCAATTCACCCCTCCACTTT
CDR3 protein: CASSYGAGINSPLHF

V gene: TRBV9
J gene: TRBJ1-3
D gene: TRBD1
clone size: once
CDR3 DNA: TGTGCCAGCAGCGTATCCCTGGACAGGGGAGGAAACACCATATATTTT
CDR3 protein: CASSVSLDRGGNTIYF

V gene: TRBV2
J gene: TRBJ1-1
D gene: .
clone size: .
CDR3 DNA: TGTGCCATCCTAAGGGGGGGCACTGAAGCTTTCTTT
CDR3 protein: CAILRGGTEAFF

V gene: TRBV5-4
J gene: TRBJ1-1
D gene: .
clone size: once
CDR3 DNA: TGTGCCAGCAGCCTGGGAGCCGGTGGGAACACTGAAGCTTTCTTT
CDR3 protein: CASSLGAGGNTEAFF

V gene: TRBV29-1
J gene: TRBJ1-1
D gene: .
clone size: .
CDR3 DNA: TGCAGCGTTCGCAGACTTTACTCCACTGAAGCTTTCTTT
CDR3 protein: CSVRRLYSTEAFF

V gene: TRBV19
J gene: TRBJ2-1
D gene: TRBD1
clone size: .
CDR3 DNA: TGTGCCAGTAGGGCCAGGATGACAGGGGTAGGCGAGCAGTTCTTC
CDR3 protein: CASRARMTGVGEQFF

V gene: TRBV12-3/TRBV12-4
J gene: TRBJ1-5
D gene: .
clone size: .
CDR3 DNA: TGTGCCAGCAGTTTTCGGGGAGGGCAGCCCCAGCATTTT
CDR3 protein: CASSFRGGQPQHF

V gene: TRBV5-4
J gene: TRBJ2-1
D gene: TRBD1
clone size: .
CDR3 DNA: TGTGCCAGCAGCTCCGTTACCGGGACAGGGACGGTTGAGCAGTTCTTC
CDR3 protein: CASSSVTGTGTVEQFF

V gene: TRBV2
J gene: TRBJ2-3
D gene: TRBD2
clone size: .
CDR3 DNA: TGTGCCAGCGGACTAGCGGGGGACACAGATACGCAGTATTTT
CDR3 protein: CASGLAGDTDTQYF